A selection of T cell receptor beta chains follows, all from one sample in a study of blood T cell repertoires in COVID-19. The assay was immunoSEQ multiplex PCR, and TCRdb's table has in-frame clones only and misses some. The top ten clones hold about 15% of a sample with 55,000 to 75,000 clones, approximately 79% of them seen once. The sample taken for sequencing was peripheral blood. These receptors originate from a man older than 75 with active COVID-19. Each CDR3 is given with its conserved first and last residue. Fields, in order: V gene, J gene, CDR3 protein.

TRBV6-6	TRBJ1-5	CATGTDNQPQHF
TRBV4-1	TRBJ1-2	CASSQAGQGNYGYTF
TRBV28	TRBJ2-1	CASSSRDDNEQFF
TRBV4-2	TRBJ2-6	CASSQDLSLAGGAGANVLTF
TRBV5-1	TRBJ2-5	CASSLGTGGYQETQYF
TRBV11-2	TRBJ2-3	CASSFRVSGSTDTQYF
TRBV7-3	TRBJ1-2	CASSSSGRGGYTF
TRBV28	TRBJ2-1	CASSLPSGSDRRFF
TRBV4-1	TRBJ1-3	CASSLSAVSGNTIYF
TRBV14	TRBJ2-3	CASSQGLADTQYF
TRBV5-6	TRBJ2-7	CASSFLTAGRYEQYF
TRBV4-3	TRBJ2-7	CASSQDVAGSYEQYF
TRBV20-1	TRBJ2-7	CSASRSGSKMPYEQYF
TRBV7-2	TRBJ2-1	CASSLASGDYNEQFF
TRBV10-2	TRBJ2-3	CASSERAGALTDTQYF
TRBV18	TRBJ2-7	CASSPRGLGEQYF
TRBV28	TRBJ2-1	CASSLVFMGLAAYNEQFF
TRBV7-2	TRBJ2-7	CASSSQGAGGPSEQYF
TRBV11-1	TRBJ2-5	CASSLGHLAEETQYF
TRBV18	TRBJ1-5	CASSQGDSGNQPQHF
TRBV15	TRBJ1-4	CATSRESGKKLFF
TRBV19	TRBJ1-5	CASSIAGDQPQHF
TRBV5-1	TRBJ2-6	CASSLGRDSSGANVLTF
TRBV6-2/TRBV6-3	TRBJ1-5	CASSQDRSSNQPQHF
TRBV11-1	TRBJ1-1	CASSLAWGTTEAFF
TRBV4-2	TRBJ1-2	CASSQGDRDGYTF
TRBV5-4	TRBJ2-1	CASSAAGSSGIDEQFF
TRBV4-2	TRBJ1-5	CASSQEETRYHQPQHF
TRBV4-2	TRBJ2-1	CASSASTSVDEQFF
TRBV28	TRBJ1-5	CASRAGQGNQPQHF
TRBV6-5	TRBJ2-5	CASSYGGGMWETQYF
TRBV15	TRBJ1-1	CATSRVRTGAEAFF
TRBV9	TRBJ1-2	CASSKRDRSNYGYTF